The entry that follows covers one T cell receptor (beta chain) sequence. Antigen unknown. Next came a second PCR, run for roughly 6 to 11 cycles, which used a sample-barcoded 5' primer along with a J-beta primer mix. Tags on each cDNA molecule came from a template-switch adaptor with 12 random nucleotides. TCRdb recomputed calls from the 5' RACE reads with MiXCR, one row per CDR3 protein. Here the sample spans approximately 1.5 million distinct CDR3 sequences, about 35% being singletons. Germline CDR1 is MDHEN and CDR2 is SYDVKM. This CDR3 has 15 amino acids. These data are taken from a study of blood T cells in healthy people across ages. The study's findings and limits: PBMC samples, being unsorted, prevented any conclusive comparison of naive and antigen-experienced cells.

This receptor was identified in a woman between 25 and 40 years old in good health. This rearrangement joins TRBV28 to TRBJ2-4; TRBD2 is a possible D gene (5 bases). The J call is uncertain, as TRBJ2-7 better fits the DNA end. Material: blood. CDR3 amino acids: CASSLSYGISYEQYF. The CDR3 region has the DNA TGTGCCAGCAGTTTATCGTACGGGATCTCCTACGAGCAGTACTTC.